This T cell receptor beta chain was sequenced in a study of blood T cell repertoires in COVID-19. Across the whole study: The United States, Italy and Spain supplied acute and convalescent COVID-19 samples.

Germline CDR1 is LGHDT and CDR2 is YNNKEL (reference sequence). The CDR3 has 15 residues. The ends were cut back, 2 bases at V and 4 bases at J, with 12 bases in the middle. Produced via immunoSEQ multiplex PCR; TCRdb's table is partial and in-frame only. The table shows around 320,000 clones, with about 90% occurring only once. Everyone who took part was roughly 18 to 90 years old, and they came from about two dozen US areas. Clinical history reported by participants formed the basis on which cohorts were assigned. Input material: PBMCs or T cells enriched from blood (not recorded which). This clonotype was sampled from a woman between 18 and 30 years old with acute COVID-19. The chain joins TRBV3-1 (or the pseudogene TRBV3-2) to TRBJ1-5, with D maybe TRBD1 (5 bases). The chain's CDR3 is CASSQRTGGNQPQHF. CDR3 sequence (DNA): TGTGCCAGCAGCCAAAGGACTGGGGGGAATCAGCCCCAGCATTTT.